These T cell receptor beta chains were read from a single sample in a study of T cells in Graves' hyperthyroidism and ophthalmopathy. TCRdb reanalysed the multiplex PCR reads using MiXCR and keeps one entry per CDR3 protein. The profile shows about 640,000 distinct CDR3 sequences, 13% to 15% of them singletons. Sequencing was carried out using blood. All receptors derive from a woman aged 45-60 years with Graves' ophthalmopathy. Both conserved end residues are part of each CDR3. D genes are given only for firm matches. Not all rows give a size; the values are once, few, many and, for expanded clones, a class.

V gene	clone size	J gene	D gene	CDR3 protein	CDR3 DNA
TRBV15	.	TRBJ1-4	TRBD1	CATSRGGTGNEKLFF	TGTGCCACCAGCAGAGGTGGGACAGGGAATGAAAAACTGTTTTTT
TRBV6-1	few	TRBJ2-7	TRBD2	CASKIGLAGEQYF	TGTGCCAGCAAGATCGGGCTAGCGGGCGAGCAGTACTTC
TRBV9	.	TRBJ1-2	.	CASSAPKVGPRYGYTF	TGTGCCAGCAGCGCACCCAAGGTGGGCCCTCGGTATGGCTACACCTTC
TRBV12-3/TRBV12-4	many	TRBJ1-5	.	CASSLSQYNQPQHF	TGTGCCAGCAGTTTATCGCAGTACAATCAGCCCCAGCATTTT
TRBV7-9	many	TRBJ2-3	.	CASSRGATDTQYF	TGTGCCAGCTCCCGCGGTGCGACAGATACGCAGTATTTT
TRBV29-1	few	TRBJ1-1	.	CSVENYRMNTEAFF	TGCAGCGTTGAAAATTATAGGATGAACACTGAAGCTTTCTTT
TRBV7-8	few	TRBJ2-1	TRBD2	CASSHWREHEQFF	TGTGCCAGCAGCCACTGGCGGGAGCATGAGCAGTTCTTC
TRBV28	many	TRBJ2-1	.	CASSFAGTTEQFF	TGTGCCAGCAGTTTCGCAGGAACCACAGAGCAGTTCTTC
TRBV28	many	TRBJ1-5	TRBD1	CASSLRGHNQPQHF	TGTGCCAGCAGTTTAAGGGGGCACAATCAGCCCCAGCATTTT
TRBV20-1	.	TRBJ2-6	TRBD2	CSAQYPGLAGLNSGANVLTF	TGCAGTGCCCAATATCCGGGACTAGCGGGACTAAACTCTGGGGCCAACGTCCTGACTTTC
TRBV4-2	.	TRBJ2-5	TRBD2	CASSQEGGSGETQYF	TGTGCCAGCAGCCAAGAGGGCGGGAGCGGTGAGACCCAGTACTTC
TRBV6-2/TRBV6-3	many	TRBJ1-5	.	CASSYVTSNQPQHF	TGTGCCAGCAGTTACGTTACAAGCAATCAGCCCCAGCATTTT
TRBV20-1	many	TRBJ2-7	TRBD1	CSAMSRTGNEQYF	TGCAGTGCTATGTCTAGGACAGGGAACGAGCAGTACTTC
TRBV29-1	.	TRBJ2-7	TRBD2	CSVKTSGRRGYEQYF	TGCAGCGTGAAGACTAGCGGGAGAAGAGGCTACGAGCAGTACTTC
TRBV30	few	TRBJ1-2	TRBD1	CAWSRGQGNGYTF	TGTGCCTGGAGTAGGGGACAGGGTAATGGCTACACCTTC
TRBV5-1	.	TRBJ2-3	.	CASSASGASTDTQYF	TGCGCCAGCAGCGCAAGCGGAGCTAGCACAGATACGCAGTATTTT
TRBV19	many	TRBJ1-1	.	CASSPSIINTEAFF	TGTGCCAGTAGTCCGTCCATCATCAACACTGAAGCTTTCTTT
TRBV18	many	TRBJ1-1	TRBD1	CASSTTGSATEAFF	TGTGCCAGCTCGACGACAGGGAGTGCCACTGAAGCTTTCTTT
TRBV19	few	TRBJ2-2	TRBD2	CASSIRTSGRRNGELFF	TGTGCCAGTAGTATACGGACTAGCGGGAGAAGGAACGGGGAGCTGTTTTTT
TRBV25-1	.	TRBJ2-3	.	CASSVAESTDTQYF	TGTGCCAGCAGTGTAGCGGAAAGCACAGATACGCAGTATTTT
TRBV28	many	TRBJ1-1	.	CASSFLGRNTEAFF	TGTGCCAGCAGTTTTCTGGGGCGCAACACTGAAGCTTTCTTT
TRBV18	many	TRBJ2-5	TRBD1	CASSPPTGLRETQYF	TGTGCCAGCTCACCACCGACAGGGTTGCGCGAGACCCAGTACTTC
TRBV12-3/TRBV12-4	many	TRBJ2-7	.	CASSRWADNSYEQYF	TGTGCCAGCAGTAGATGGGCGGACAATTCCTACGAGCAGTACTTC
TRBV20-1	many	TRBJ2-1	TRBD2	CSARTSGISHNEQFF	TGCAGTGCGCGGACTAGCGGGATATCCCACAATGAGCAGTTCTTC
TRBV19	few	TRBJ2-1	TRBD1	CASSTRQGDNEQFF	TGTGCCAGTAGTACCCGACAGGGGGACAATGAGCAGTTCTTC
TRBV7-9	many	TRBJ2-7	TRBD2	CASSRPGLAGAEYEQYF	TGTGCCAGCAGCCGCCCGGGACTAGCGGGAGCGGAATACGAGCAGTACTTC
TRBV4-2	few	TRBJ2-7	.	CASSQRGLPHYEQYF	TGTGCCAGCAGCCAAAGGGGACTGCCTCACTACGAGCAGTACTTC
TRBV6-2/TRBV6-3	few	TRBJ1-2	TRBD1	CASSYVDRASGYTF	TGTGCCAGCAGTTACGTCGACAGGGCCAGCGGCTACACCTTC
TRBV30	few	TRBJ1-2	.	CAWSPPWDSGGYGYTF	TGTGCCTGGAGTCCACCTTGGGACTCAGGCGGCTATGGCTACACCTTC
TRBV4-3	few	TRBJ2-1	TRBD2	CASGGSGRVNEQFF	TGCGCCAGCGGGGGTAGCGGGAGGGTCAATGAGCAGTTCTTC
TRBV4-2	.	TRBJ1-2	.	CASSPVGGGAPNYGYTF	TGTGCCAGCAGCCCCGTCGGGGGAGGTGCTCCTAACTATGGCTACACCTTC
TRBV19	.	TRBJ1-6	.	CASSMGVWNSPLHF	TGTGCCAGTAGTATGGGGGTGTGGAATTCACCCCTCCACTTT
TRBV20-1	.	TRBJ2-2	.	CSTRVLASTGELFF	TGCAGTACTAGAGTTCTAGCTAGCACCGGGGAGCTGTTTTTT
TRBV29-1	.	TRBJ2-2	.	CSVVMNTGELFF	TGCAGCGTTGTTATGAACACCGGGGAGCTGTTTTTT
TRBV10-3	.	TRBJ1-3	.	CAISDGYSGNTIYF	TGTGCCATCAGTGACGGGTACTCTGGAAACACCATATATTTT
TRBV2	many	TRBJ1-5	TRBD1	CASRLSRDRGSQPQHF	TGTGCCAGCAGACTATCCCGGGACAGGGGTAGTCAGCCCCAGCATTTT
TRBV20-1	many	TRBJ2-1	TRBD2	CSARDRVAGANEQFF	TGCAGTGCTAGAGATCGGGTAGCGGGAGCGAATGAGCAGTTCTTC
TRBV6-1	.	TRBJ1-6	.	CASSDLGTYNSPLHF	TGTGCCAGCAGTGATTTGGGAACGTATAATTCACCCCTCCACTTT
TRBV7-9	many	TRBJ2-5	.	CASSLREGQQETQYF	TGTGCCAGCAGCTTAAGGGAGGGACAGCAAGAGACCCAGTACTTC
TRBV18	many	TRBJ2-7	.	CASSLRATYEQYF	TGTGCCAGCTCGCTCCGGGCTACCTACGAGCAGTACTTC
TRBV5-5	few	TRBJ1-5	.	CASSPEGGRNQPQHF	TGTGCCAGCAGCCCCGAGGGGGGACGCAATCAGCCCCAGCATTTT
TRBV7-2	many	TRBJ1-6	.	CASRLKGGVSPLHF	TGTGCCAGCAGGTTAAAAGGGGGGGTATCACCCCTCCACTTT
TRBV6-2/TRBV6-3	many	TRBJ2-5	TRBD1	CASSGRSGQGLETQYF	TGTGCCAGCAGCGGACGCTCGGGACAGGGACTAGAGACCCAGTACTTC
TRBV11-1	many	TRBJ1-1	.	CASARAQNTEAFF	TGTGCCAGCGCGAGGGCCCAGAACACTGAAGCTTTCTTT
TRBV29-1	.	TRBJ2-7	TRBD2	CSVVGGPSYEQYF	TGCAGCGTTGTGGGAGGGCCTTCCTACGAGCAGTACTTC
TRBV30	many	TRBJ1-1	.	CAWRGQNTEAFF	TGTGCCTGGAGGGGACAGAACACTGAAGCTTTCTTT
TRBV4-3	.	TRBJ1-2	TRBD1	CASSPGTAGFYGYTF	TGCGCCAGCAGCCCGGGGACAGCCGGATTCTATGGCTACACCTTC
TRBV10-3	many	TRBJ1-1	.	CAISDPTTGNTEAFF	TGTGCCATCAGTGACCCGACGACTGGAAACACTGAAGCTTTCTTT
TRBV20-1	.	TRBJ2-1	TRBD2	CSATRPGLIYNEQFF	TGCAGTGCTACCCGCCCGGGACTAATATACAATGAGCAGTTCTTC
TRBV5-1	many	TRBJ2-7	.	CASRFYHTYEQYF	TGCGCCAGCAGATTCTACCACACCTACGAGCAGTACTTC
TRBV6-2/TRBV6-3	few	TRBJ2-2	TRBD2	CASSYFLGIAGDTGELFF	TGTGCCAGCAGTTACTTTTTGGGAATAGCGGGAGACACCGGGGAGCTGTTTTTT
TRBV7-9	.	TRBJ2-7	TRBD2	CASSFLGRTSGNYEQYF	TGTGCCAGCAGCTTTCTAGGGAGGACTAGCGGCAACTACGAGCAGTACTTC
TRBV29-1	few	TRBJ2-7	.	CSVGSGHEQYF	TGCAGCGTTGGAAGTGGCCACGAGCAGTACTTC
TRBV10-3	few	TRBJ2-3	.	CAISPSGRGPSDTQYF	TGTGCCATCAGCCCGTCGGGACGGGGTCCCTCAGATACGCAGTATTTT
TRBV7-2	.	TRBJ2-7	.	CASRTNGPERYEQCF	TGTGCCAGCAGAACGAACGGGCCGGAACGATACGAGCAGTGCTTC
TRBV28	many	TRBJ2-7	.	CASSLRGDFPRYEQYF	TGTGCCAGCAGTTTACGTGGGGACTTCCCAAGGTACGAGCAGTACTTC
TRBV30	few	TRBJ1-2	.	CAWSPGGGYTF	TGTGCCTGGAGTCCTGGCGGTGGCTACACCTTC
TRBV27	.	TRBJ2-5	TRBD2	CASSFSGIPLSSGLRLKEETQYF	TGTGCCAGCAGTTTTTCGGGAATACCTCTTTCTAGCGGACTCCGGCTTAAAGAAGAGACCCAGTACTTC
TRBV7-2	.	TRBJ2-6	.	CASTSPSGANVLTF	TGTGCCAGCACCTCTCCCTCTGGGGCCAACGTCCTGACTTTC
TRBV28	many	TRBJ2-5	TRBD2	CASNQLAGAQGETQYF	TGTGCCAGCAACCAACTAGCGGGAGCCCAAGGGGAGACCCAGTACTTC